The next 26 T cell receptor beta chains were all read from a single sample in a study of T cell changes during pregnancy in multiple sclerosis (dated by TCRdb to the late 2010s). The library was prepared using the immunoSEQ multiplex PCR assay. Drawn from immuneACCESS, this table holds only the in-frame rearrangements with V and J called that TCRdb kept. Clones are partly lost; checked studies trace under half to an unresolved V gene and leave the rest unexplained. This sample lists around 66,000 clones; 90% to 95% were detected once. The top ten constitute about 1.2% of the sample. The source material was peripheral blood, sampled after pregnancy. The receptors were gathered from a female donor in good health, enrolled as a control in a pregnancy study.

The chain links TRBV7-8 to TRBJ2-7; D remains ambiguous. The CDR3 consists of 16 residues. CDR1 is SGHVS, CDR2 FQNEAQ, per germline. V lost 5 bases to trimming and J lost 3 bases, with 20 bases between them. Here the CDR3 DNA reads TGTGCCAGCAGCCTAAGTCGGGTTGTGAGTTACTACGAGCAGTACTTC. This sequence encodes CASSLSRVVSYYEQYF.

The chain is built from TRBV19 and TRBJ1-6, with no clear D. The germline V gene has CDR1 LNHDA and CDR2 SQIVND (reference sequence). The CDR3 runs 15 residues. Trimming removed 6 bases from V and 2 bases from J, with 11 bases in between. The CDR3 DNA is TGTGCCAGTAGAGGACTTTCCGCCTATAATTCACCCCTCCACTTT. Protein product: CASRGLSAYNSPLHF.

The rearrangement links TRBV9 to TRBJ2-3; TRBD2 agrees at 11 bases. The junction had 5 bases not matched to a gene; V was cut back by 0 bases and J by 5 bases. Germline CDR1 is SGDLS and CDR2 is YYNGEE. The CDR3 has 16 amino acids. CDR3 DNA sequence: TGTGCCAGCAGCGTAGCCCTAGCGGGGGGTGGAGATACGCAGTATTTT. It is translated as CASSVALAGGGDTQYF.

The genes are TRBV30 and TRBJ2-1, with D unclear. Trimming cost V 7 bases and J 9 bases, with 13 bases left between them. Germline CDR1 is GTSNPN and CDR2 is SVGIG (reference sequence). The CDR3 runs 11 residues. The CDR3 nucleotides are TGTGCCTCCCTTGGGCTCAGTGAGCAGTTCTTC. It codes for CASLGLSEQFF. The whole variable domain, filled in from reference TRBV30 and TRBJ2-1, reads SQTIHQWPATLVQPVGSPLSLECTVEGTSNPNLYWYRQAAGRGLQLLFYSVGIGQISSEVPQNLSASRPQDRQFILSSKKLLLSDSGFYLCASLGLSEQFFGPGTRLTVL.

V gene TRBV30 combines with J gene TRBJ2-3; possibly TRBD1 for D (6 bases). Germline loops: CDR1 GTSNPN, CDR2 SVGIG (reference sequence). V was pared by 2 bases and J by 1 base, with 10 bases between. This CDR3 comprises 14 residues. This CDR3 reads CAWSLGAGTDTQYF. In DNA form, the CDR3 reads TGTGCCTGGAGTTTGGGGGCCGGCACAGATACGCAGTATTTT.

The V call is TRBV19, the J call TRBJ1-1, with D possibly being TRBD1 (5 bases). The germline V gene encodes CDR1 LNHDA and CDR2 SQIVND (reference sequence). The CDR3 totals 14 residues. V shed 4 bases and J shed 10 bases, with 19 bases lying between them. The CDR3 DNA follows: TGTGCCAGTAGTACCAGGGTCCCTTTGGGAGGAGCTTTCTTT. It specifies CASSTRVPLGGAFF.

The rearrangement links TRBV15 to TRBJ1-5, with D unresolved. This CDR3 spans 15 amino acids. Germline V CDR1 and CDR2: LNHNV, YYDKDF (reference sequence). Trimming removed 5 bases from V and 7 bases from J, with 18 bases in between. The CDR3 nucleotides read TGTGCCACCAGCCTCCGGACTATCGGGCACCAGCCCCAGCATTTT. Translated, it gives CATSLRTIGHQPQHF. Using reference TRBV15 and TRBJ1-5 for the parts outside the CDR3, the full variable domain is DAMVIQNPRYQVTQFGKPVTLSCSQTLNHNVMYWYQQKSSQAPKLLFHYYDKDFNNEADTPDNFQSRRPNTSFCFLDIRSPGLGDTAMYLCATSLRTIGHQPQHFGDGTRLSIL.

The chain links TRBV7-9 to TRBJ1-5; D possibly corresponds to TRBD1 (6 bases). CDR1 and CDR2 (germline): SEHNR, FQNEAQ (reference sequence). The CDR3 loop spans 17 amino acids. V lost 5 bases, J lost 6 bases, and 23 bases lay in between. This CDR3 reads CASSLATGLVISQPQHF. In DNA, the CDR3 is TGTGCCAGCAGCCTCGCAACAGGGCTAGTGATAAGTCAGCCCCAGCATTTT.

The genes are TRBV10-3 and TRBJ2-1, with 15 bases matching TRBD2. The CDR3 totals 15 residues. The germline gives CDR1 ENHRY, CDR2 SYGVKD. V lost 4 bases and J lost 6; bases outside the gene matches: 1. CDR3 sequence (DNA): TGTGCCATCAGTGGGACTAGCGGGGGGGGCAATGAGCAGTTCTTC. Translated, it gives CAISGTSGGGNEQFF.

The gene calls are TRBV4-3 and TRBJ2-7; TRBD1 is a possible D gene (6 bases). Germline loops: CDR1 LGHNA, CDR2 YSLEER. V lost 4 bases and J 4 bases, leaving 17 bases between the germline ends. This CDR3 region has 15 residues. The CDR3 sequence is CASSRVPGAGYEQYF. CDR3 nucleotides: TGCGCCAGCAGCCGAGTCCCAGGGGCTGGGTACGAGCAGTACTTC.

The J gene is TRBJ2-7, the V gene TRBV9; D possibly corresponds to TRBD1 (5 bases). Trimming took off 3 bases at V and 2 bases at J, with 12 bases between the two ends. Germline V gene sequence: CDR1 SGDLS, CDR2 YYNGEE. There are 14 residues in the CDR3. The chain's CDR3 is CASSGQGEAYEQYF. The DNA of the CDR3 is TGTGCCAGCAGCGGCCAAGGGGAAGCCTACGAGCAGTACTTC.

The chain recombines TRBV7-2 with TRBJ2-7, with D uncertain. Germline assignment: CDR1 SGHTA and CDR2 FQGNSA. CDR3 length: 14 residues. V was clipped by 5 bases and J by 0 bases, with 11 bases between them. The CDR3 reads CASSRTVLSYEQYF. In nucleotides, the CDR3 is TGTGCCAGCAGCAGAACAGTTCTCTCCTACGAGCAGTACTTC.

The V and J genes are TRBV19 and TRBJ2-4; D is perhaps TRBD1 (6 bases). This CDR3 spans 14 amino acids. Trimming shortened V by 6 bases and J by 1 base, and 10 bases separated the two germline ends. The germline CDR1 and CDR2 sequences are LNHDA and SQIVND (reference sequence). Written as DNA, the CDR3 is TGTGCCAGTAGCCCGCAGGGGGCCAAAAACATTCAGTACTTC. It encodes CASSPQGAKNIQYF.

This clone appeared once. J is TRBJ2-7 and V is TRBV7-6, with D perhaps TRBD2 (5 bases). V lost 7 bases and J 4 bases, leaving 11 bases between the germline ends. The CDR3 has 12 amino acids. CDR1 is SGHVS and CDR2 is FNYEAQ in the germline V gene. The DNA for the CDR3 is TGTGCCAGCACCTCAGAGGGATACGAGCAGTACTTC. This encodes CASTSEGYEQYF.

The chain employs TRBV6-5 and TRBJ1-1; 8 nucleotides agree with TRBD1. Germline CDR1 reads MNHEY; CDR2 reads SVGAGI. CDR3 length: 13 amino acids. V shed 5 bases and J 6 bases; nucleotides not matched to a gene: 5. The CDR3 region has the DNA TGTGCCAGCAGTAGTCAGGACAGGGCTGAAGCTTTCTTT. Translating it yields CASSSQDRAEAFF.

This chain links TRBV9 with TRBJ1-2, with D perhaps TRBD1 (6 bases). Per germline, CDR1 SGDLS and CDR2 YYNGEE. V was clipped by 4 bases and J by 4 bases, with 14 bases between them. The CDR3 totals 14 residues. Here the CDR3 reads CASSLGGGGYGYTF. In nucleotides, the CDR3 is TGTGCCAGCAGCCTCGGGGGGGGCGGCTATGGCTACACCTTC.

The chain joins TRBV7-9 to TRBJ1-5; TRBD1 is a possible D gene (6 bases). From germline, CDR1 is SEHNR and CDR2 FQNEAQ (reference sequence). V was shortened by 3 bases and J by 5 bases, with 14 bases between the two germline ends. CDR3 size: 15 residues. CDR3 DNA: TGTGCCAGCAGCTTGGCGGGGGGGCTCCATCAGCCCCAGCATTTT. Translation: CASSLAGGLHQPQHF.

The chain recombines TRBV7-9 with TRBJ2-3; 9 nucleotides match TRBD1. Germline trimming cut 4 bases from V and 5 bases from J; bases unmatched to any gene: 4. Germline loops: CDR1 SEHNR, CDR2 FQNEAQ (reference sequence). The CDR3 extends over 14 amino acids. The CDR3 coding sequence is TGTGCCAGCAGCTGGACAGGGGCGGGAGATACGCAGTATTTT. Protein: CASSWTGAGDTQYF.

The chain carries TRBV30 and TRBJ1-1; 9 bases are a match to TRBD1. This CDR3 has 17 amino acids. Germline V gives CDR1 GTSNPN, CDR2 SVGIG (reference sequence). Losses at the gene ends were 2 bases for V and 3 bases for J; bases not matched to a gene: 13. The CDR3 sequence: CAWSRGQGGVGDTEAFF. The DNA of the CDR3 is TGTGCCTGGAGTAGGGGACAGGGAGGGGTAGGGGACACTGAAGCTTTCTTT.

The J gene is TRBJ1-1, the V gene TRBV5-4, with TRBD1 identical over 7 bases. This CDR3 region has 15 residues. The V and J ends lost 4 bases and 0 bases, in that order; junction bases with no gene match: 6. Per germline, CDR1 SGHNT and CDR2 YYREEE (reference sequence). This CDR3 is CASSDRDLMNTEAFF. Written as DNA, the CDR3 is TGTGCCAGCAGCGACAGGGACTTAATGAACACTGAAGCTTTCTTT.

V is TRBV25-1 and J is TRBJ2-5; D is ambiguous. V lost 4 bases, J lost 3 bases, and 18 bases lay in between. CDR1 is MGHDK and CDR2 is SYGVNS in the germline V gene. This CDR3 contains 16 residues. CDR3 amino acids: CASSGITGQPEETQYF. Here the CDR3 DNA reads TGTGCCAGCAGTGGAATTACGGGTCAGCCCGAAGAGACCCAGTACTTC.

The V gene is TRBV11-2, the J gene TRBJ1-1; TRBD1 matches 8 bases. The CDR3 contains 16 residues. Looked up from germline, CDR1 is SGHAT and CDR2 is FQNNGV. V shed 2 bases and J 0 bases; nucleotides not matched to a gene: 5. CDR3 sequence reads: CASSLRTGPLNTEAFF. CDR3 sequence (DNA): TGTGCCAGCAGCTTACGGACAGGGCCCCTGAACACTGAAGCTTTCTTT.

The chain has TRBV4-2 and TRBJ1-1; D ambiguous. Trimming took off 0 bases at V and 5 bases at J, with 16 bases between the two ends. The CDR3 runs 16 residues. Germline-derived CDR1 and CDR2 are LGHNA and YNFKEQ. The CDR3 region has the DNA TGTGCCAGCAGCCAAGATAATTCGAGGAGGGAAACTGAAGCTTTCTTT. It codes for CASSQDNSRRETEAFF.

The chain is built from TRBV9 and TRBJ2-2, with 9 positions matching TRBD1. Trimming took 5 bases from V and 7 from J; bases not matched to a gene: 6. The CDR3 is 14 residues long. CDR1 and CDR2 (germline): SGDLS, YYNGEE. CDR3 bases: TGTGCCAGCAGAGGGGGGACAGGGTTCGGGGAGCTGTTTTTT. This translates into CASRGGTGFGELFF. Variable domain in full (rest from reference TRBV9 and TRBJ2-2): DSGVTQTPKHLITATGQRVTLRCSPRSGDLSVYWYQQSLDQGLQFLIQYYNGEERAKGNILERFSAQQFPDLHSELNLSSLELGDSALYFCASRGGTGFGELFFGEGSRLTVL.

CDR3 nucleotides: TGTGCCACCAGCCCAGGTTGGATAGGGACTTACCAAGAGACCCAGTACTTC. Translating gives CATSPGWIGTYQETQYF. V is TRBV15 and J is TRBJ2-5; possibly TRBD2 for D (6 bases). Germline CDR1 is LNHNV and CDR2 is YYDKDF (reference sequence). The CDR3 runs to 17 residues. V was shortened by 5 bases and J by 0 bases, with 19 bases between the two germline ends. The complete variable domain, with remaining parts taken from reference TRBV15 and TRBJ2-5, reads DAMVIQNPRYQVTQFGKPVTLSCSQTLNHNVMYWYQQKSSQAPKLLFHYYDKDFNNEADTPDNFQSRRPNTSFCFLDIRSPGLGDTAMYLCATSPGWIGTYQETQYFGPGTRLLVL.

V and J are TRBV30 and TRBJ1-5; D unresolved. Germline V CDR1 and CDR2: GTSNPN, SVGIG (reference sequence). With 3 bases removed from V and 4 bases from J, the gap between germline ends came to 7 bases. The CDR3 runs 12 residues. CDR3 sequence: CAWRQLNQPQHF. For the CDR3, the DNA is TGTGCCTGGAGACAGCTAAATCAGCCCCAGCATTTT.